These 8 T cell receptor beta chains share one sample of origin, sequenced in a study of T cells after yellow fever vaccination. TCRdb re-called the 5' RACE reads through MiXCR, storing one row per CDR3 protein. Of about 320,000 distinct CDR3 sequences in the sample, around 4.5% are singletons; the top ten hold approximately 19%. Source: PBMCs, taken 15 days after the yellow fever booster vaccination. These receptors all stem from a man aged 18 to 29 who received the YFV17D yellow fever vaccine.

Many counts were recorded for this clonotype. The V gene is TRBV5-1, the J gene TRBJ1-4; 9 bases match TRBD1. From germline, CDR1 is SGHRS and CDR2 YFSETQ. Trimming at V came to 4 bases and at J to 8 bases, leaving 6 bases not matched to a gene. The CDR3 has 14 amino acids. The CDR3 protein is CASSRTGVGEKLFF. The CDR3 nucleotides read TGCGCCAGCAGCCGGACAGGGGTGGGCGAAAAACTGTTTTTT.

This clonotype was seen at least ten times. The chain combines TRBV6-2 or TRBV6-3 with TRBJ2-1; 7 bases are shared with TRBD2. Germline V CDR1 and CDR2: MNHEY, SVGEGT. The CDR3 spans 12 residues. Trimming removed 4 bases from V and 12 bases from J; junction bases left unmatched: 6. The CDR3 loop reads CASSWEGVRQFF. CDR3 DNA: TGTGCCAGCAGTTGGGAGGGAGTGCGGCAGTTCTTC.

This clonotype has a handful of counts. The chain links TRBV6-4 to TRBJ2-2; no definite D call. Between the trimmed V and J ends, which lost 10 bases and 6 bases, there was a span of 9 bases. The CDR3 is 11 residues long. The germline V gene encodes CDR1 MRHNA and CDR2 SNTAGT. The CDR3 sequence: CATIFPGELFF. The CDR3 DNA sequence: TGTGCCACCATTTTCCCCGGGGAGCTGTTTTTT.

At least ten counts were recorded for this clonotype. The rearrangement links TRBV10-3 to TRBJ2-1; 11 bases agree with TRBD2. The CDR3 consists of 14 residues. The J segment lost 9 bases and the V segment lost 6 bases, leaving 7 bases of the junction unmatched. Looked up from germline, CDR1 is ENHRY and CDR2 is SYGVKD. CDR3 nucleotide sequence: TGTGCCATCAGCTTACTAGCGGGGGCAACTGAGCAGTTCTTC. This codes for CAISLLAGATEQFF.

In this sample, this clonotype turned up many times. The V and J genes are TRBV7-2 and TRBJ2-3, with D possibly matching TRBD2 (7 bases). Trimming left V 5 bases short and J 5 bases short, with 14 bases between. CDR1 and CDR2 (germline): SGHTA, FQGNSA. This CDR3 contains 14 residues. The CDR3 nucleotides read TGTGCCAGCAGCACTGGGGGGGCCGAAGATACGCAGTATTTT. It is translated as CASSTGGAEDTQYF.

This clonotype was picked up many times. V is TRBV20-1 and J is TRBJ1-1; D might be TRBD1 (6 bases). The CDR3 length is 14 residues. Germline CDR1 is DFQATT and CDR2 is SNEGSKA (reference sequence). Trimming stripped 1 base from V and 4 bases from J, with 13 bases between. The CDR3 loop reads CSARVGGGGTEAFF. CDR3 nucleotide sequence: TGCAGTGCTAGAGTTGGAGGGGGAGGCACTGAAGCTTTCTTT.

This clonotype appeared many times. The rearrangement uses TRBV16 and TRBJ1-1, with D tentatively TRBD1 (6 bases). In germline, CDR1 is KGHSY, CDR2 FQNENV. The CDR3 consists of 13 residues. V dropped 3 bases and J dropped 8 bases, with 13 bases sitting between them. The chain's CDR3 is CASSHIQGKEAFF. The DNA of the CDR3 is TGTGCCAGCAGCCATATACAGGGAAAGGAAGCTTTCTTT.

A note on this clonotype: Possible read error: a much larger clone is one base away. The chain combines TRBV4-2 with TRBJ2-2, with D perhaps matching TRBD2 (6 bases). Germline-derived CDR1 and CDR2 are LGHNA and YNFKEQ. The CDR3 loop spans 17 amino acids. V was pared by 4 bases and J by 0 bases, with 15 bases between. In DNA form, the CDR3 reads TGTGCCAGCAGCCGACGAGGCCCGGGGGCGAACACCGGGGAGCTGTTTTTT. Amino acids: CASSRRGPGANTGELFF.